A selection of T cell receptor beta chains follows, all from one sample in a study of cytomegalovirus exposure and HLA in healthy donors. This table comes from immunoSEQ multiplex PCR, and its TCRdb copy is limited to in-frame clones, with some not included. Of some 180,000 clones in the sample, about 13% were seen once. The sample consisted of PBMCs. The receptor source for this set is a man aged 45-65 years in good health and CMV-seropositive. CDR3s include the opening cysteine and the closing phenylalanine or tryptophan.

length: 13; V: TRBV6-1; CDR3: CASSLTENYGYTF
length: 14; V: TRBV6-4; CDR3: CASSDPSTGNTLHF
length: 11; V: TRBV11-3; CDR3: CASSLSTEAFF
length: 14; V: TRBV6-1; CDR3: CASSERRLNTEAFF
length: 16; V: TRBV27; CDR3: CASSLIQFSLPGELFF
length: 11; V: TRBV5-4; CDR3: CASSFLETQYF
length: 15; V: TRBV27; CDR3: CASSFFGDSNTEAFF
length: 16; V: TRBV4-1; CDR3: CASSQDSGRENQPQHF
length: 15; V: TRBV2; CDR3: CASSGEGSNTGELFF
length: 18; V: TRBV7-3; CDR3: CASSPLFRRQPSSYEQYF
length: 16; V: TRBV5-6; CDR3: CASSLLRTSTGNEQYF
length: 14; V: TRBV25-1; CDR3: CASSEWGTINEQYF
length: 14; V: TRBV6-5; CDR3: CASSYGQGDTEAFF
length: 13; V: TRBV9; CDR3: CASSTQRGDTQYF
length: 17; V: TRBV5-4; CDR3: CASSLRRGQGGSGELFF
length: 14; V: TRBV19; CDR3: CASSNRAMHTEAFF
length: 15; V: TRBV19; CDR3: CASSIAGRVNEKLFF
length: 17; V: TRBV7-6; CDR3: CASSRMVAGGSYNEQFF
length: 15; V: TRBV28; CDR3: CASSLLGTAKETQYF
length: 18; V: TRBV5-1; CDR3: CASSPLPPRGGALDTQYF
length: 15; V: TRBV5-1; CDR3: CASSSQGVGFTEAFF
length: 16; V: TRBV5-6; CDR3: CASSLTSGGRTDTQYF
length: 12; V: TRBV6-1; CDR3: CASAELGGPQHF
length: 15; V: TRBV5-1; CDR3: CASSPTRVQGETQYF